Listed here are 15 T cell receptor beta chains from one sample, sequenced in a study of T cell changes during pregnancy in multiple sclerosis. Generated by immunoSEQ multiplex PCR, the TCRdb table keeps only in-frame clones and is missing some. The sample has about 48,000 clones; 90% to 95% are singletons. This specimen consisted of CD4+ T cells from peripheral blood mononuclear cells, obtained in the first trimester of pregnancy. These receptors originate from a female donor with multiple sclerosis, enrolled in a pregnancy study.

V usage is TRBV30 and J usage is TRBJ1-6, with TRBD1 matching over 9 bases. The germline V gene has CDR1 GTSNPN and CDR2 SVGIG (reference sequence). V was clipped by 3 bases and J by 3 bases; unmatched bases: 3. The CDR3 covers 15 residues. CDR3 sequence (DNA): TGTGCCTGGAGCCCGGGACAGGGCTATAATTCACCCCTCCACTTT. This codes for CAWSPGQGYNSPLHF.

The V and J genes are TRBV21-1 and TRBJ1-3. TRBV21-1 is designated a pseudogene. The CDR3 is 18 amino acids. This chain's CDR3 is CASRRNRGFPSSGNTIYF. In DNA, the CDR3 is TGTGCCAGCAGAAGGAATAGAGGGTTTCCTAGCTCTGGAAACACCATATATTTT.

CDR3 residues: CASTGGTNEQFF. The CDR3 DNA reads as TGTGCCAGCACCGGAGGGACCAATGAGCAGTTCTTC. The chain combines TRBV7-9 with TRBJ2-1; D may be TRBD2 (6 bases). Germline V gives CDR1 SEHNR, CDR2 FQNEAQ (reference sequence). The CDR3 sequence is 12 residues long. V dropped 7 bases and J dropped 6 bases, with 10 bases sitting between them.

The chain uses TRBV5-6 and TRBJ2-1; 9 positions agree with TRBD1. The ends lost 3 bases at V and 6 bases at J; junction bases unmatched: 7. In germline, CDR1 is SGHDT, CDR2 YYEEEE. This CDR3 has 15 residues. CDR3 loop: CASSSGQGPVNEQFF. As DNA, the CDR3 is TGTGCCAGCAGCTCGGGACAGGGCCCGGTCAATGAGCAGTTCTTC.

The CDR3 spells CASSLTGVEQFF. CDR3 nucleotide sequence: TGTGCCAGCAGCTTGACCGGGGTTGAGCAGTTCTTC. This chain uses TRBV5-5 with TRBJ2-1, with D perhaps TRBD2 (5 bases). Between the trimmed V and J ends, which lost 1 base and 9 bases, there was a span of 8 bases. Germline-derived CDR1 and CDR2 are SGHKS and YYEKEE (reference sequence). This CDR3 is 12 amino acids long.

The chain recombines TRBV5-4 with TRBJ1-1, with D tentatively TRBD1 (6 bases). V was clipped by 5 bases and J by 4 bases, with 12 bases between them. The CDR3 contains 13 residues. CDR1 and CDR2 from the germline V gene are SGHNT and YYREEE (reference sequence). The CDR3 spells CASRWRGGTEAFF. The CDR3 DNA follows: TGTGCCAGCAGGTGGAGGGGGGGCACTGAAGCTTTCTTT.

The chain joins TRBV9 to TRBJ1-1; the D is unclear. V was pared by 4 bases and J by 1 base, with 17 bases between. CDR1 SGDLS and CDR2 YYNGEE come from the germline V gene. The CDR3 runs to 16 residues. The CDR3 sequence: CASSPPRRLPNTEAFF. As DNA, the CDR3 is TGTGCCAGCAGCCCCCCCCGCAGGTTGCCGAACACTGAAGCTTTCTTT.

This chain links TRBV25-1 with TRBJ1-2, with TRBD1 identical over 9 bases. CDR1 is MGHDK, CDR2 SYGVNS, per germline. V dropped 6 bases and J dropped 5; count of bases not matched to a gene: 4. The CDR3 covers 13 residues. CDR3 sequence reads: CASREGQGYGYTF. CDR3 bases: TGTGCCAGCAGGGAGGGACAGGGTTATGGCTACACCTTC.

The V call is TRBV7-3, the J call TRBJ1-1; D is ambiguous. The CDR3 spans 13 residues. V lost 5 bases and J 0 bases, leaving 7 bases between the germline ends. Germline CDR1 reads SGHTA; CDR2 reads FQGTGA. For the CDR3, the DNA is TGTGCCAGCAGCCAGACACTGAACACTGAAGCTTTCTTT. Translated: CASSQTLNTEAFF.

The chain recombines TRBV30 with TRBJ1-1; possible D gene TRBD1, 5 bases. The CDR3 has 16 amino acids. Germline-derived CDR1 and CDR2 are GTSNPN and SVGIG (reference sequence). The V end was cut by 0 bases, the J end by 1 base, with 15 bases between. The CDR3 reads CAWSVVPGRPNTEAFF. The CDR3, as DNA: TGTGCCTGGAGTGTAGTACCAGGGCGGCCGAACACTGAAGCTTTCTTT.

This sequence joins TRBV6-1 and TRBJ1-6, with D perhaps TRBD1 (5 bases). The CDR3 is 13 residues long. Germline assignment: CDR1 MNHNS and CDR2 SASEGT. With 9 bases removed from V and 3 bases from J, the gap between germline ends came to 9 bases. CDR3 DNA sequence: TGTGCCAGTTCGACAGTCTATAATTCACCCCTCCACTTT. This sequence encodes CASSTVYNSPLHF.

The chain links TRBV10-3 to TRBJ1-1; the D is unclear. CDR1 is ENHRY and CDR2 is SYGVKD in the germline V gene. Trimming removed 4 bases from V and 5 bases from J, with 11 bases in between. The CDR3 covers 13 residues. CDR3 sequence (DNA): TGTGCCATCAGTGGAGAGGTGCGGACTGAAGCTTTCTTT. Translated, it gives CAISGEVRTEAFF.

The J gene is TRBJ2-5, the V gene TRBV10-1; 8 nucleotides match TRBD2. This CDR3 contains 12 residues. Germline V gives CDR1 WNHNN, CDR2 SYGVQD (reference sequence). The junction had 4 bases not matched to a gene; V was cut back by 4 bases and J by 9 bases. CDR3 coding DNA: TGCGCCAGCAGTGGGTTCGGGGGGGCCCAGTACTTC. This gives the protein CASSGFGGAQYF.

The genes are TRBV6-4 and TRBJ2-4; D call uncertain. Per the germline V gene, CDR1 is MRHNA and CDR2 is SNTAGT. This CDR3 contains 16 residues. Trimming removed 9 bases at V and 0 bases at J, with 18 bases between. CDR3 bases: TGTGCCAGAACTACACCCCCGTGTTTAGCCAAAAACATTCAGTACTTC. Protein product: CARTTPPCLAKNIQYF.

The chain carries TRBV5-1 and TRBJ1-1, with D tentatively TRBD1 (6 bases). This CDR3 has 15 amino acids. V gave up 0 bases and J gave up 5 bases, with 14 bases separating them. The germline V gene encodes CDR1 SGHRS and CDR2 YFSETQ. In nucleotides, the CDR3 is TGCGCCAGCAGCTTGGAATTCAGGGGTGGGACTGAAGCTTTCTTT. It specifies CASSLEFRGGTEAFF.